The T cell receptor (beta chain) under discussion was sequenced for a study of OX40 agonist ivuxolimab in advanced cancers. At the level of the study: From about 23 to 85 years was the age range, with a mean of approximately 63 years, and about 78% were male. Whole-study results and caveats: CD8+ T cells were the subset that, on average, had more expanded clones than CD4+.

The CDR3 covers 16 residues. The V gene end was trimmed by 5 bases and the J gene end by 4 bases; junction bases not matched to a gene: 10. CDR1 SGHRS and CDR2 YFSETQ come from the germline V gene. Clones were read by immunoSEQ multiplex PCR, and TCRdb kept only the in-frame ones, dropping some. The repertoire consists of about 75,000 clones, with approximately 81% occurring once and the leading ten covering 17%. Comment on this clone: Its antigen is as yet unknown.

This chain uses TRBV5-1 with TRBJ1-4, with 8 positions matching TRBD1. The sequence was obtained from an adult with an advanced solid tumor such as melanoma, head and neck, liver or kidney cancer. Sequencing used CD4+ or CD8+ T cells sorted from blood, obtained in a trial of the OX40 agonist ivuxolimab. The CDR3 nucleotides read TGCGCCAGCAGAAGAGCAGGGGGCAGGGGTAATGAAAAACTGTTTTTT. It translates to CASRRAGGRGNEKLFF. The full variable domain, its missing parts supplied by reference TRBV5-1 and TRBJ1-4, is KAGVTQTPRYLIKTRGQQVTLSCSPISGHRSVSWYQQTPGQGLQFLFEYFSETQRNKGNFPGRFSGRQFSNSRSEMNVSTLELGDSALYLCASRRAGGRGNEKLFFGSGTQLSVL.